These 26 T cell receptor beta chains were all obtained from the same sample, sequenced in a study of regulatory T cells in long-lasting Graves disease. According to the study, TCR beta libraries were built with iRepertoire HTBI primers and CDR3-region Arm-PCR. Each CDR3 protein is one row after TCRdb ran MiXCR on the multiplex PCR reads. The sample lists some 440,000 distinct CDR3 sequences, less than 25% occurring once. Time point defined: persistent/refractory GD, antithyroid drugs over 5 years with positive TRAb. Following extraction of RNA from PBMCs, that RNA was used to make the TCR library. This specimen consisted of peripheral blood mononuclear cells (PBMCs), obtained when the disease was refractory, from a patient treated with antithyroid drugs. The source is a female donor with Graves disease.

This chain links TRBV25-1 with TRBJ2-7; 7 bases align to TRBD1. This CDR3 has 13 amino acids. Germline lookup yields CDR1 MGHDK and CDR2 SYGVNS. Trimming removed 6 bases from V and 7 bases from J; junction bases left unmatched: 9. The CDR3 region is CASSDTGVREQYF. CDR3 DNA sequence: TGTGCCAGCAGCGACACAGGGGTAAGGGAGCAGTACTTC.

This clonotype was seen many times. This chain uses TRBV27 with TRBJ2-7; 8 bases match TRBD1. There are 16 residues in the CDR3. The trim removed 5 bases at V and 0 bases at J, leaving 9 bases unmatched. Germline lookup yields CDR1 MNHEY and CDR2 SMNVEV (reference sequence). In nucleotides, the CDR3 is TGTGCCAGCAGTAAACCTCGGACAGGGCTCTCCTACGAGCAGTACTTC. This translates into CASSKPRTGLSYEQYF.

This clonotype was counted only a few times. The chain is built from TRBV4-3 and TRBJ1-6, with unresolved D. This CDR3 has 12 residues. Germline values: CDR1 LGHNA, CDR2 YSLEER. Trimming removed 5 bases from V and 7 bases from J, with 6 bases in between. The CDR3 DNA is TGCGCCAGCAGCATAAGGAATTCACCCCTCCACTTT. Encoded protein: CASSIRNSPLHF.

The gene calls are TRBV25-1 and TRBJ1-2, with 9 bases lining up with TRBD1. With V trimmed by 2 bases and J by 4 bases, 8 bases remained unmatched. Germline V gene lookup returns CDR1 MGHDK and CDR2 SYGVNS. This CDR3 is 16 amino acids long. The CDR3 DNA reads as TGTGCCAGCAGTGAACCGGGACAGGGTTCCGGCTATGGCTACACCTTC. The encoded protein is CASSEPGQGSGYGYTF.

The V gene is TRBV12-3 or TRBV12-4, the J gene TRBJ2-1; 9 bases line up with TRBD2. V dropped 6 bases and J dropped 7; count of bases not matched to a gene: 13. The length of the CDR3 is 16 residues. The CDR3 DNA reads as TGTGCCAGCAGCCGCCCGGGGCCGGCGGGAGGGAATGAGCAGTTCTTC. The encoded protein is CASSRPGPAGGNEQFF.

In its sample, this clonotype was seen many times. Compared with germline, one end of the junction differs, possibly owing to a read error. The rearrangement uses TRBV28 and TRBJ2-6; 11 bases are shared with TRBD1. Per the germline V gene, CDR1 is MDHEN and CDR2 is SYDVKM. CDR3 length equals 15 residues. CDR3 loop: CASSSRGQGDNVLTF. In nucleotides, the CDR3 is TGTGCCAGCAGTAGTCGGGGACAGGGGGACAACGTCCTGACTTTC.

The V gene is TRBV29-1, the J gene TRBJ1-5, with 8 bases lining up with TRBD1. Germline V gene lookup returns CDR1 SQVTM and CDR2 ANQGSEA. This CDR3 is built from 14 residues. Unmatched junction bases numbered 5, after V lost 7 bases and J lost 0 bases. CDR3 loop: CSGGTGDSNQPQHF. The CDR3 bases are TGCAGCGGTGGGACAGGCGATAGCAATCAGCCCCAGCATTTT.

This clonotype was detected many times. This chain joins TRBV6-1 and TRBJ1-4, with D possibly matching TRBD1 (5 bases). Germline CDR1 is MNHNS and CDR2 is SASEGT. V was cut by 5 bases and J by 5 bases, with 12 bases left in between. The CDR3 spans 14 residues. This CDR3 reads CASSHQGGNEKLFF. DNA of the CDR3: TGTGCCAGCAGTCATCAGGGCGGGAATGAAAAACTGTTTTTT.

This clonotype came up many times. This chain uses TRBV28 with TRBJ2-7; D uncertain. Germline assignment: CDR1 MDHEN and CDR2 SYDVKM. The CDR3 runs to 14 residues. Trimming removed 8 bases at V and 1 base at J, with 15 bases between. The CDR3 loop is CASRTLPLSYEQYF. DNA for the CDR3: TGTGCCAGCCGCACACTTCCATTGTCCTACGAGCAGTACTTC. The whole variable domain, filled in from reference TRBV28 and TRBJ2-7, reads DVKVTQSSRYLVKRTGEKVFLECVQDMDHENMFWYRQDPGLGLRLIYFSYDVKMKEKGDIPEGYSVSREKKERFSLILESASTNQTSMYLCASRTLPLSYEQYFGPGTRLTVT.

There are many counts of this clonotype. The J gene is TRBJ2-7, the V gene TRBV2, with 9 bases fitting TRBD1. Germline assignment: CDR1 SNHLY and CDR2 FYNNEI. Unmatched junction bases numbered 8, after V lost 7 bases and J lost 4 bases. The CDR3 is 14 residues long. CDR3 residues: CASISRDRVYEQYF. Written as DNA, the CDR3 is TGTGCCAGCATCAGTCGGGACAGGGTTTACGAGCAGTACTTC. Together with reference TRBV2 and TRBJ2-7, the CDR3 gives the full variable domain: EPEVTQTPSHQVTQMGQEVILRCVPISNHLYFYWYRQILGQKVEFLVSFYNNEISEKSEIFDDQFSVERPDGSNFTLKIRSTKLEDSAMYFCASISRDRVYEQYFGPGTRLTVT.

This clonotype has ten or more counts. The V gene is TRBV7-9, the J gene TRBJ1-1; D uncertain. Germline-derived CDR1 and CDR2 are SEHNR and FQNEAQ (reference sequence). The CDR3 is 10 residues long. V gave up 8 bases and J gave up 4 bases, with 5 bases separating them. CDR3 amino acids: CASLGTEAFF. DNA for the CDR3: TGTGCCAGCCTGGGCACTGAAGCTTTCTTT.

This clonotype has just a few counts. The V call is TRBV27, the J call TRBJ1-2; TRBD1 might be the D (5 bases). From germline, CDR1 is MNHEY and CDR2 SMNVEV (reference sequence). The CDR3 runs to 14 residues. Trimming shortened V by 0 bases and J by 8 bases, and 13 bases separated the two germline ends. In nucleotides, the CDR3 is TGTGCCAGCAGTTTATCAGGGGTCGGACGGGGCTACACCTTC. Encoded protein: CASSLSGVGRGYTF.

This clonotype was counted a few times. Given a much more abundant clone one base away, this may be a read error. CDR3 sequence reads: CASSEGVPGSSYEQCF. In DNA form, the CDR3 reads TGTGCCAGCAGTGAAGGGGTACCGGGAAGCTCCTACGAGCAGTGCTTC. This chain uses TRBV2 with TRBJ2-7; tentatively, D is TRBD2 (5 bases). Germline CDR1 SNHLY, CDR2 FYNNEI. The CDR3 is 16 residues long.

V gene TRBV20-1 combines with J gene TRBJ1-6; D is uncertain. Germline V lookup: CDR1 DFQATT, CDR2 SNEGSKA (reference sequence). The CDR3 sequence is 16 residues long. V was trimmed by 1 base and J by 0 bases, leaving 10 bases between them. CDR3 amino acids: CSARGRGRSYNSPLHF. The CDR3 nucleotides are TGCAGTGCTAGAGGCCGGGGTCGCTCCTATAATTCACCCCTCCACTTT.

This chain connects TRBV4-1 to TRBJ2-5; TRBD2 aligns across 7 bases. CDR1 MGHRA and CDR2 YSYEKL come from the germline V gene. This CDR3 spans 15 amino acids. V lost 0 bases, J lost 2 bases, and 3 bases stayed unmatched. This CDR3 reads CASSQDQGGQETQYF. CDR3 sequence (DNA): TGCGCCAGCAGCCAAGATCAGGGAGGGCAAGAGACCCAGTACTTC.

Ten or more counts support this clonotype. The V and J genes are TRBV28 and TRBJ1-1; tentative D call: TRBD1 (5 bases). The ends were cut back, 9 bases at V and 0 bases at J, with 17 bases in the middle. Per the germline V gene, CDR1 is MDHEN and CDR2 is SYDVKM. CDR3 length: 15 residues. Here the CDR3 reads CASIGAGRMNTEAFF. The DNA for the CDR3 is TGTGCCAGTATTGGGGCAGGACGGATGAACACTGAAGCTTTCTTT.

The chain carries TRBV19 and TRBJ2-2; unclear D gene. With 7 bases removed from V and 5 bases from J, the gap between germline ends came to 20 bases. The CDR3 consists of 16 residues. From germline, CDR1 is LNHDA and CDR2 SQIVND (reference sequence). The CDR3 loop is CASNWGWGPSTGELFF. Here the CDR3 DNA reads TGTGCCAGTAATTGGGGTTGGGGTCCCTCAACCGGGGAGCTGTTTTTT.

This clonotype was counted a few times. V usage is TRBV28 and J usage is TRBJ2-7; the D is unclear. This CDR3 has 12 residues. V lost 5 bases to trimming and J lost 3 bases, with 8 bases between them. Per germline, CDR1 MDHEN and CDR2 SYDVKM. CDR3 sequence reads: CASSDKLYEQYF. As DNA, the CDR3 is TGTGCCAGCAGTGACAAACTCTACGAGCAGTACTTC.

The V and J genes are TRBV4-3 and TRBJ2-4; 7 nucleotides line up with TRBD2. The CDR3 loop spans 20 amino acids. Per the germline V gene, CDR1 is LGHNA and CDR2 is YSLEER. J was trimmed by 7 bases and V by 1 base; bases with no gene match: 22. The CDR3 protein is CASSQGKFFEGGPWNNIQYF. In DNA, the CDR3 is TGCGCCAGCAGCCAAGGAAAGTTCTTTGAGGGAGGGCCCTGGAACAACATTCAGTACTTC.

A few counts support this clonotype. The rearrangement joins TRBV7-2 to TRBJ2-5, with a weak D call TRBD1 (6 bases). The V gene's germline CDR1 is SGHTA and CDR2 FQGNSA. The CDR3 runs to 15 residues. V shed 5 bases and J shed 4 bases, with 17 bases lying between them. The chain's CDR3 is CASSPQGFTGETQYF. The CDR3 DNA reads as TGTGCCAGCAGCCCCCAGGGGTTCACTGGAGAGACCCAGTACTTC.

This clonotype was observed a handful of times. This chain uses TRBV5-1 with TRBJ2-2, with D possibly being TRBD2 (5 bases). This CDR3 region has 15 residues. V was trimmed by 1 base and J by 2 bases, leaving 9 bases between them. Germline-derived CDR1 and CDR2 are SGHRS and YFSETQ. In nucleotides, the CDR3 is TGCGCCAGCAGCTTGCGAGGGAGCAACACCGGGGAGCTGTTTTTT. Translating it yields CASSLRGSNTGELFF.

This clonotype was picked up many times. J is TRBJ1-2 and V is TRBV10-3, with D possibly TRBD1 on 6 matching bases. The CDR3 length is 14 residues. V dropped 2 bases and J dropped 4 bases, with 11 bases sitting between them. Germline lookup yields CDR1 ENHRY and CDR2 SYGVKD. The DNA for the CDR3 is TGTGCCATCAGTGAGCAGGGGCTAGGCTATGGCTACACCTTC. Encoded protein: CAISEQGLGYGYTF.

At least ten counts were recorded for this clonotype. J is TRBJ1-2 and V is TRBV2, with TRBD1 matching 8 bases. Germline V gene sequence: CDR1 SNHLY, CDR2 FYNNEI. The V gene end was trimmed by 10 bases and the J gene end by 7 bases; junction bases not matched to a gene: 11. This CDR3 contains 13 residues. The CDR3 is CATKTGEDGGYTF. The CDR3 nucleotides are TGTGCCACCAAGACAGGGGAGGATGGTGGCTACACCTTC.

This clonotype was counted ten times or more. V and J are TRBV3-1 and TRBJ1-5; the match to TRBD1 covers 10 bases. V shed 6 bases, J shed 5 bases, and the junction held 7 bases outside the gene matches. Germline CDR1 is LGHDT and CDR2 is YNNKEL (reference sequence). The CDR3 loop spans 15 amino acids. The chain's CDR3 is CASSLDRGRDQPQHF. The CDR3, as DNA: TGTGCCAGCAGTTTAGACAGGGGGCGCGATCAGCCCCAGCATTTT. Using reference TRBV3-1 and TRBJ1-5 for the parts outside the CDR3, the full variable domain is DTAVSQTPKYLVTQMGNDKSIKCEQNLGHDTMYWYKQDSKKFLKIMFSYNNKELIINETVPNRFSPKSPDKAHLNLHINSLELGDSAVYFCASSLDRGRDQPQHFGDGTRLSIL.

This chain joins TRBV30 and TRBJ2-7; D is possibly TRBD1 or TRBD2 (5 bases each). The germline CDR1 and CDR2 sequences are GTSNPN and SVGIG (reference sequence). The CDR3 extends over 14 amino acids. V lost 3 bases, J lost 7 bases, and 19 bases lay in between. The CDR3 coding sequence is TGTGCCTGGAGGGCCCCTGGGACGAACCTGGAGCAGTACTTC. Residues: CAWRAPGTNLEQYF.

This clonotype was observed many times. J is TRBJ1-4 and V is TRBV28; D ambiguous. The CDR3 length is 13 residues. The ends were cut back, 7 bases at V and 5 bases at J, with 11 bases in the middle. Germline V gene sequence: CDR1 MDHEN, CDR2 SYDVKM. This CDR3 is CASTPQTNEKLFF. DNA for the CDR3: TGTGCCAGCACCCCACAGACGAATGAAAAACTGTTTTTT.